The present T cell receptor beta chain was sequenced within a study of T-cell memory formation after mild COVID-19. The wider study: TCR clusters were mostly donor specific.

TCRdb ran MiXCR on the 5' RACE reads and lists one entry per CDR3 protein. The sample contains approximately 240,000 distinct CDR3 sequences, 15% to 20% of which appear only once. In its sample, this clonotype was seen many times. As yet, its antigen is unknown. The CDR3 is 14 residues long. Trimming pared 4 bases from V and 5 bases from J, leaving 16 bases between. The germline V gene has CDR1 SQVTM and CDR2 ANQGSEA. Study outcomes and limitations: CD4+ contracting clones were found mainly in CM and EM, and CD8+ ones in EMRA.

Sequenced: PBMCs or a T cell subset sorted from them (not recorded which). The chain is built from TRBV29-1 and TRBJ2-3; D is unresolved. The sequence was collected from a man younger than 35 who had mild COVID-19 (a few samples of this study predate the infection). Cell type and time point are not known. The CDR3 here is CSVVRTTLGDTQYF. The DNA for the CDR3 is TGCAGCGTTGTTCGTACCACTCTGGGAGATACGCAGTATTTT.